A single sample gave rise to the 4 T cell receptor beta chains below, sequenced in a study of CD4+ T cells in melanoma. Sequencing was performed with immunoSEQ multiplex PCR; in TCRdb, only in-frame clones are kept and a portion is missing. The profile shows some 15,000 clones, about 66% of them singletons. The sequenced sample was cells from a culture (not recorded whether cultured in vitro). The receptors stem from a human donor with melanoma.

The sample holds a few counts of this clone. The V gene is TRBV6-1, the J gene TRBJ1-1; unclear D gene. With 0 bases removed from V and 11 bases from J, the gap between germline ends came to 16 bases. Germline V gives CDR1 MNHNS, CDR2 SASEGT. The CDR3 is 14 residues long. The CDR3 region has the DNA TGTGCCAGCAGTGAAGCGTCCATCGGCAGGCGGGCTTTCTTT. It codes for CASSEASIGRRAFF.

J is TRBJ2-1 and V is TRBV4-1; tentative D call: TRBD1 (6 bases). The germline V and J ends were trimmed by 4 bases and 5 bases, with 18 bases remaining between them. Germline V CDR1 and CDR2: MGHRA, YSYEKL. The CDR3 has 16 residues. The CDR3: CASSRGQGQMNNEQFF. As DNA, the CDR3 is TGCGCCAGCAGCCGGGGGCAAGGACAGATGAACAATGAGCAGTTCTTC.

The chain couples TRBV18 to TRBJ2-5; the D gene is possibly TRBD2 (5 bases). CDR3 size: 13 residues. Germline CDR1 is KGHSH and CDR2 is LQKENI. Deletions cut 2 bases from V and 5 bases from J, with 9 bases between. CDR3 bases: TGTGCCAGCTCACCAAGGGAGTTGGAGACCCAGTACTTC. Translating gives CASSPRELETQYF. Looking up the rest from reference TRBV18 and TRBJ2-5 gives the full variable domain: NAGVMQNPRHLVRRRGQEARLRCSPMKGHSHVYWYRQLPEEGLKFMVYLQKENIIDESGMPKERFSAEFPKEGPSILRIQQVVRGDSAAYFCASSPRELETQYFGPGTRLLVL.

The V gene is TRBV11-3, the J gene TRBJ1-2; the D gene is possibly TRBD1 (5 bases). Germline-derived CDR1 and CDR2 are SGHNT and YENEEA. V was cut by 0 bases and J by 8 bases, with 16 bases left in between. The CDR3 totals 15 residues. The chain's CDR3 is CASSLDIMGRGGYTF. The DNA for the CDR3 is TGTGCCAGCAGCTTAGATATCATGGGACGAGGGGGCTACACCTTC.